The 14 T cell receptor beta chains in this list originate from one sample, sequenced in a study of T-cell reconstitution after alpha-beta-depleted transplantation in children. Unique molecular identifiers were incorporated when the TCRbeta library was constructed. A single record per CDR3 protein comes from TCRdb applying MiXCR to the PCR reads. The data contain some 500,000 distinct CDR3 sequences, approximately 16% of them seen just once; the ten biggest clones take up roughly 3.3%. The input for sequencing was PBMCs from the stem cell graft donor, taken from the stem cell graft. These TCRs come from a human donor who donated a stem cell graft to a child with acute lymphoblastic leukemia.

The genes are TRBV12-3 or TRBV12-4 and TRBJ2-1; TRBD1 agrees at 7 bases. Losses at the gene ends were 7 bases for V and 2 bases for J; bases not matched to a gene: 8. This CDR3 contains 15 residues. In DNA, the CDR3 is TGTGCCAGCAATATCAACAGGGGCCCCTACAATGAGCAGTTCTTC. It yields the protein CASNINRGPYNEQFF.

This clonotype was observed a few times. CDR3 residues: CASSAGTGLSYEQYF. The CDR3 DNA follows: TGCGCCAGCAGCGCTGGGACAGGGCTGTCCTACGAGCAGTACTTC. The genes are TRBV5-1 and TRBJ2-7, with 9 bases fitting TRBD1. Trimming took 4 bases from V and 1 from J; bases not matched to a gene: 6. The CDR3 has 15 amino acids. The V gene's germline CDR1 is SGHRS and CDR2 YFSETQ.

This chain joins TRBV5-1 and TRBJ1-5; D uncertain. Trimming took off 0 bases at V and 0 bases at J, with 4 bases between the two ends. The CDR3 totals 14 residues. The germline V gene has CDR1 SGHRS and CDR2 YFSETQ. CDR3 protein: CASSLDFSNQPQHF. DNA of the CDR3: TGCGCCAGCAGCTTGGACTTTAGCAATCAGCCCCAGCATTTT. Complete variable domain (other parts from reference TRBV5-1 and TRBJ1-5): KAGVTQTPRYLIKTRGQQVTLSCSPISGHRSVSWYQQTPGQGLQFLFEYFSETQRNKGNFPGRFSGRQFSNSRSEMNVSTLELGDSALYLCASSLDFSNQPQHFGDGTRLSIL.

This clonotype was recorded a few times. The chain combines TRBV5-1 with TRBJ1-1; TRBD1 matches 7 bases. The CDR3 contains 18 residues. Germline V gene sequence: CDR1 SGHRS, CDR2 YFSETQ. Losses at the gene ends were 0 bases for V and 2 bases for J; bases not matched to a gene: 13. The CDR3: CASSLDHPQTGSNTEAFF. The DNA for the CDR3 is TGCGCCAGCAGCTTGGATCATCCCCAGACAGGGAGTAACACTGAAGCTTTCTTT.

The gene calls are TRBV7-9 and TRBJ2-7, with 12 positions matching TRBD1. Trimming took 5 bases from V and 4 from J; bases not matched to a gene: 6. Germline V CDR1 and CDR2: SEHNR, FQNEAQ (reference sequence). CDR3 length: 15 residues. The CDR3 DNA reads as TGTGCCAGCAGCCCGAGGGACAGGGGGCCATACGAGCAGTACTTC. It codes for CASSPRDRGPYEQYF.

This clonotype was counted only a few times. The J gene is TRBJ1-1, the V gene TRBV13, with D maybe TRBD1 (6 bases). CDR3 size: 13 residues. V lost 5 bases and J lost 4, with 11 bases in between. Germline-derived CDR1 and CDR2 are PRHDT and FYEKMQ (reference sequence). DNA of the CDR3: TGTGCCAGCAGCGCAGGGGTAAGCACTGAAGCTTTCTTT. Amino acid sequence: CASSAGVSTEAFF.

This clonotype was counted between two and nine times. This chain joins TRBV7-2 and TRBJ1-3; D is unclear. CDR3 length equals 15 residues. Germline CDR1 reads SGHTA; CDR2 reads FQGNSA. Trimming removed 2 bases at V and 4 bases at J, with 12 bases between. The DNA of the CDR3 is TGTGCCAGCAGCTTACTTTGGCTGGCCGGAAACACCATATATTTT. This encodes CASSLLWLAGNTIYF.

This clonotype was counted only a few times. The chain couples TRBV27 to TRBJ2-1; D is ambiguous. The CDR3 runs to 12 residues. Trimming took off 2 bases at V and 9 bases at J, with 8 bases between the two ends. Germline V gene data show CDR1 as MNHEY and CDR2 as SMNVEV (reference sequence). CDR3 coding DNA: TGTGCCAGCAGTTTAGGAGCGACTGAGCAGTTCTTC. Its translation: CASSLGATEQFF.

The chain combines TRBV3-1 with TRBJ2-1, with D perhaps matching TRBD1 (6 bases). From germline, CDR1 is LGHDT and CDR2 YNNKEL (reference sequence). V dropped 4 bases and J dropped 7 bases, with 17 bases sitting between them. This CDR3 has 15 amino acids. DNA of the CDR3: TGTGCCAGCAGCCCCCAAGGAATTAGGGGGAATGAGCAGTTCTTC. Protein sequence: CASSPQGIRGNEQFF.

A single count supports this clonotype. The V gene is TRBV6-1, the J gene TRBJ2-7; D may be TRBD2 (5 bases). Trimming removed 7 bases at V and 1 base at J, with 11 bases between. Germline values: CDR1 MNHNS, CDR2 SASEGT. The CDR3 totals 13 residues. CDR3 DNA: TGTGCCAGCACCAGGAGCGGATCCTACGAGCAGTACTTC. Protein: CASTRSGSYEQYF.

CDR3 nucleotides: TGCGCCAGCAGCTGGACAGGGGTTGGTTCCTACAATGAGCAGTTCTTC. This gives the protein CASSWTGVGSYNEQFF. The V call is TRBV5-1, the J call TRBJ2-1; 9 bases agree with TRBD1. V lost 3 bases and J lost 1; bases outside the gene matches: 5. This CDR3 spans 16 amino acids. CDR1 is SGHRS and CDR2 is YFSETQ in the germline V gene.

The table lists this clonotype with a few counts. V is TRBV12-3 or TRBV12-4 and J is TRBJ2-1; TRBD2 matches 9 bases. The trim removed 10 bases at V and 7 bases at J, leaving 8 bases unmatched. The length of the CDR3 is 13 residues. The CDR3 region has the DNA TGTGCCACCTATAGCGGGAGTGTAAATGAGCAGTTCTTC. Its translation is CATYSGSVNEQFF.

The chain joins TRBV20-1 to TRBJ2-7, with 8 nucleotides matching TRBD2. Germline loops: CDR1 DFQATT, CDR2 SNEGSKA (reference sequence). The CDR3 extends over 18 amino acids. Trimming removed 1 base from V and 0 bases from J; junction bases left unmatched: 14. In nucleotides, the CDR3 is TGCAGTGCTAGAGTTACTCTAGCGGGTGCTCCCCTCTCCTACGAGCAGTACTTC. Translating gives CSARVTLAGAPLSYEQYF.

As for this clonotype: The junction and the germline gene differ at one end; a read error may be behind it. The CDR3 nucleotides are TGCAGTGCTAGAGGAGGCGGGATGGTGGAAAATGAGCAGTTCTTC. Translation: CSARGGGMVENEQFF. This sequence joins TRBV24-1 and TRBJ2-1, with D possibly being TRBD2 (6 bases). The V gene's germline CDR1 is KGHDR and CDR2 SFDVKD. The CDR3 spans 15 residues.